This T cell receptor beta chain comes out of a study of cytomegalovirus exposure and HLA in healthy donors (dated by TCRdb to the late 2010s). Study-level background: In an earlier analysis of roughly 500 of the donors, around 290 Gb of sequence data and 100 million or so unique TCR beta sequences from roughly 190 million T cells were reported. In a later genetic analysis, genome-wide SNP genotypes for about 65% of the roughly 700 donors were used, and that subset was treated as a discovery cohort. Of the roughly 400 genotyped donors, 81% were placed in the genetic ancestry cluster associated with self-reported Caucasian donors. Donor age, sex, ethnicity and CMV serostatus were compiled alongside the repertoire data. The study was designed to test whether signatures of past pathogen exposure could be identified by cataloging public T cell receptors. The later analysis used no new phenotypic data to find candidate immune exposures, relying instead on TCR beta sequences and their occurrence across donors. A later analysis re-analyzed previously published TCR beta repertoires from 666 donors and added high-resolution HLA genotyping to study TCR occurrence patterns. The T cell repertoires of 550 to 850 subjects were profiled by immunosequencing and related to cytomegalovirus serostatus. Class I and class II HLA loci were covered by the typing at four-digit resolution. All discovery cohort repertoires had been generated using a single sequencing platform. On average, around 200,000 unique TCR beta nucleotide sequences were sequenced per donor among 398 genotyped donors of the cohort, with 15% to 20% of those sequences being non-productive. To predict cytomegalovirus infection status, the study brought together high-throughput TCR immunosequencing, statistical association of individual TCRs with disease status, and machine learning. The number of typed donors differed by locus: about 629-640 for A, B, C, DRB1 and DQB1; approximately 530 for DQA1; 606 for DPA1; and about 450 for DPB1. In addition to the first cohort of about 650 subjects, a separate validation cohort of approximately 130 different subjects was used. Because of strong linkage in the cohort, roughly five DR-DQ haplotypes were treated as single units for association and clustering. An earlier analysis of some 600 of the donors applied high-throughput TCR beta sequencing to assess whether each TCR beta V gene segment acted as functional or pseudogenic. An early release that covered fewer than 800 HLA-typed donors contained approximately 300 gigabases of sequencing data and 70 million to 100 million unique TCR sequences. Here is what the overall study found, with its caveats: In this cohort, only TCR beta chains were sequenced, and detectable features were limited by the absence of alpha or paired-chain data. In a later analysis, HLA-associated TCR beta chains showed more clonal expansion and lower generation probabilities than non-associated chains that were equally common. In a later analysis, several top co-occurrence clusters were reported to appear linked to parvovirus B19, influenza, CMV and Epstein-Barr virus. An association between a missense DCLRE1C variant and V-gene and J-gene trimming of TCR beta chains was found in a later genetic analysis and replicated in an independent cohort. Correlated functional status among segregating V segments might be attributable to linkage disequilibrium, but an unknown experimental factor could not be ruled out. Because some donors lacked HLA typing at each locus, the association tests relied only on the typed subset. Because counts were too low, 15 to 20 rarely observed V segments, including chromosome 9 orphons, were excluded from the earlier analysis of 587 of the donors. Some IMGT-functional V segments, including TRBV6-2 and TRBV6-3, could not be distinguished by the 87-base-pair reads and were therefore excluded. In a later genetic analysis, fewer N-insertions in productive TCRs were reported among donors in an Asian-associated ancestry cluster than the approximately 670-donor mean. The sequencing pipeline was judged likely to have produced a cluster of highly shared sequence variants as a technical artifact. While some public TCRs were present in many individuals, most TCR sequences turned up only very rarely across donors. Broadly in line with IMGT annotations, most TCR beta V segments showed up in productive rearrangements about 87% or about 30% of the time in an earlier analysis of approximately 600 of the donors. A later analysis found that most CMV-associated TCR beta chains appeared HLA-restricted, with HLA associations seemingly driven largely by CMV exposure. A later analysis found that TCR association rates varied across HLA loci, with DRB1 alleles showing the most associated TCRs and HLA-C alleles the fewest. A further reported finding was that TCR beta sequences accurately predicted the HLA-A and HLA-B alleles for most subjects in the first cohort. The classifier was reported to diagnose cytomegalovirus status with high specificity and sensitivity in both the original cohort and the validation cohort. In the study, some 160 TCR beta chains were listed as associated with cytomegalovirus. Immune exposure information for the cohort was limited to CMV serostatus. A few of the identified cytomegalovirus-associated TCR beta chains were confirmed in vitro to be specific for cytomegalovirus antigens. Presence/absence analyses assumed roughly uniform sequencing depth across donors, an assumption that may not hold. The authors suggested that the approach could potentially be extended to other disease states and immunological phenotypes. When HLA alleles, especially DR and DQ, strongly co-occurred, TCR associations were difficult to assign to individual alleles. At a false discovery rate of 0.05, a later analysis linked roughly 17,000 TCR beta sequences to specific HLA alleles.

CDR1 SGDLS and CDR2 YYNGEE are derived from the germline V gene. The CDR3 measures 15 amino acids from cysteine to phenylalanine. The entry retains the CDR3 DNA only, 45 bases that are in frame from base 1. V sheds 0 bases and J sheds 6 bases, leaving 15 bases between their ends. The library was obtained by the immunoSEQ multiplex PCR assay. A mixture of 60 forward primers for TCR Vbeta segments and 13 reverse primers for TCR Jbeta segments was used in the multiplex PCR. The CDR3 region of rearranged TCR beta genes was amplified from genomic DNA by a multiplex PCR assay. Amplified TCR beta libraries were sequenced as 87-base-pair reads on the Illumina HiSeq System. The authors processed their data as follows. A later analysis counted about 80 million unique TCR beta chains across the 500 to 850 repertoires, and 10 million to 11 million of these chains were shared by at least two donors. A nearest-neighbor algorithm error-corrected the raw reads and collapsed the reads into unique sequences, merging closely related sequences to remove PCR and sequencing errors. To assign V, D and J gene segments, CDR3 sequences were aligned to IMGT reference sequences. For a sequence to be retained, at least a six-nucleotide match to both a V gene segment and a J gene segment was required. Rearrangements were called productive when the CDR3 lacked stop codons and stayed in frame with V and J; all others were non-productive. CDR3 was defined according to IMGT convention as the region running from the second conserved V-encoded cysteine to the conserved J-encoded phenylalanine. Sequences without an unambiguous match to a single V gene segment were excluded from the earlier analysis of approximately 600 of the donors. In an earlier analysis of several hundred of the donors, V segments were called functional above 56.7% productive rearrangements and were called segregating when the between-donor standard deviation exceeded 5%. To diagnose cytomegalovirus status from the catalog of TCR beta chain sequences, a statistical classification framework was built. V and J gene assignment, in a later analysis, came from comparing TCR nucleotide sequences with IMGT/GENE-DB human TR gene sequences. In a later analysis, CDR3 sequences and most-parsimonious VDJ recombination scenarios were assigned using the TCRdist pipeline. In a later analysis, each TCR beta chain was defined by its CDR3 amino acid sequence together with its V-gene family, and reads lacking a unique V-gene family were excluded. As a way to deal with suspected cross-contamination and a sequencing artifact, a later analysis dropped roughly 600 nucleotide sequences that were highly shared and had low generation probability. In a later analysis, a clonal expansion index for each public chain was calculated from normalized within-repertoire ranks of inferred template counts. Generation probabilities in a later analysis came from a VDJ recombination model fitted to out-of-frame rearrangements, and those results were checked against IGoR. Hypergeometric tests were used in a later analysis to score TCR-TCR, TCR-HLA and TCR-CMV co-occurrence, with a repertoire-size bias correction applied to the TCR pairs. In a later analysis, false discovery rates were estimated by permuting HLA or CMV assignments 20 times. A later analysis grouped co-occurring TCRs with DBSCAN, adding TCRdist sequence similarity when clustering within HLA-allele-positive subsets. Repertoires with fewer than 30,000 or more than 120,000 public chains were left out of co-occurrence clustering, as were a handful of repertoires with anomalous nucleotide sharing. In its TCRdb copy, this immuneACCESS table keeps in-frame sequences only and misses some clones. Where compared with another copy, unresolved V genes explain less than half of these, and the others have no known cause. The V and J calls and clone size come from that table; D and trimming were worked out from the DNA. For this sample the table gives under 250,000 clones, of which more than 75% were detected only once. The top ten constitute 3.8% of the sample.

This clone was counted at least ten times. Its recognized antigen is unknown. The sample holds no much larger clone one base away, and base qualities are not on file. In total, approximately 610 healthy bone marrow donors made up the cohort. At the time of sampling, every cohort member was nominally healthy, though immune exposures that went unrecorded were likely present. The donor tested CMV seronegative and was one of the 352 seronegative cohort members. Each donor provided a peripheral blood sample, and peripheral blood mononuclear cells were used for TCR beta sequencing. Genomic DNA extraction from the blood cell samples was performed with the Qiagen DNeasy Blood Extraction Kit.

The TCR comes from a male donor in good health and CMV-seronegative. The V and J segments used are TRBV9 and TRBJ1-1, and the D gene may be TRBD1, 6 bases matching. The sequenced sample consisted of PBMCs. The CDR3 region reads CASSVVSGDLSEAFF. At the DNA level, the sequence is TGTGCCAGCAGCGTAGTGTCAGGGGACCTTTCTGAAGCTTTCTTT. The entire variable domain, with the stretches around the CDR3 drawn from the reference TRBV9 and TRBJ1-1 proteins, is DSGVTQTPKHLITATGQRVTLRCSPRSGDLSVYWYQQSLDQGLQFLIQYYNGEERAKGNILERFSAQQFPDLHSELNLSSLELGDSALYFCASSVVSGDLSEAFFGQGTRLTVV.